The present entry profiles one TCR beta chain with its context. Its antigen is still unknown. Base qualities are not at hand, and no much larger clone is one base apart. The source of the sample is a study of blood T cells in healthy people across ages (dated by TCRdb to between 2014 and 2017). With respect to the entire study: Template switching captured roughly one uniquely barcoded TCR beta cDNA molecule per two T cells in model experiments. Using deep sequencing normalized with unique cDNA molecular identifiers, the study measured how TCR beta repertoire diversity changes with age. The donors were divided into four age groups: young (average around 17 years), middle-aged (approximately 39), aged (about 62) and long-lived (approximately 74). Donors of different ages were randomly distributed across sequencing lanes to avoid experimental bias. Using the same blood draw, the study looked at two additional independent replicas of 1 million unique cDNA reads for two donors, one aged 18 to 30 and the other aged 80 or older. On the study overall, not on this receptor specifically: Observed TCR beta diversity per million T cells fell roughly linearly with age, and a significant reduction was already apparent by age roughly 40. Estimates of total diversity from one million sequenced T cells were regarded as lower bounds and underestimates. Observed TCR beta diversity correlated strongly with the percentage of naive T cells measured by flow cytometry. Because the CMV infection status of the donors was unknown, age-related changes in expanded clonotypes may potentially have been confounded. Conclusive comparison of naive and antigen-experienced compartments was prevented by the profiling of bulk unsorted PBMCs. Compared with the aged group, more naive CD4+ T cells, fewer expanded clones and increased TCR diversity were shown by the long-lived group, suggesting age selection.

Libraries were prepared through 5' RACE. Sequencing relied on an Illumina HiSeq 2500. The second PCR ran for about 6 to 11 cycles and used a J-beta primer mix along with a sample-barcoded 5' primer. A unique molecular identifier was introduced onto each TCR beta cDNA molecule by a template-switch 5' adaptor carrying 12 random nucleotides. Each sample yielded at least 3 million CDR3-containing paired-end reads. First-strand cDNA was synthesized from all RNA with the Mint cDNA synthesis kit, primed by a TRBC-specific oligonucleotide. Following uracil-DNA glycosylase treatment, all cDNA underwent a first 18-cycle PCR with the universal primers M1SS and BC2_uni_R. The original pipeline was this. Each sample was normalized by randomly selecting 1 million high-quality reads, each carrying a distinct molecular identifier. Instead of being binned into consensus sequences, reads that shared molecular identifiers were thrown out. MiTCR, with a Q25 quality threshold and the strictest error-elimination algorithm, was used for CDR3 identification, clonotype clustering and error correction. A nonparametric unseen species model with Euler transformation was used to estimate lower-bound total TCR beta diversity. TCRdb redid the processing of the public reads, applying fastp at Q25 and MiXCR, and retained in-frame beta chains. CDR3 protein duplicates are merged, each entry listing the most common genes and DNA. These V and J calls derive from TCRdb rather than the authors' analysis. The sample table records roughly 800,000 distinct CDR3 sequences; over 45% of these occur just once. The ten largest account for approximately 21% of the sample.

The 39 donors, aged 6 to 90 years, were systemically healthy Caucasian individuals from Russia. Each donor gave approximately 9.3 milliliters of peripheral blood, collected into EDTA-treated Vacutainer tubes. PBMCs were isolated by Ficoll-Paque density-gradient centrifugation, with at least 6.5 million obtained per sample. Total RNA was extracted from PBMCs with Trizol reagent, with at least 5.5 micrograms obtained per sample. Naive CD45RAhigh/CD27high T cell percentages were measured by flow cytometry on a PBMC aliquot from every donor. The material sequenced was blood. This TCR was sampled from a man aged 30-40 years in good health.

Here is the DNA: TGTGCCAGCAGTGTAGGCGGGATAGAGACCCAGTACTTC. This codes for CASSVGGIETQYF. The chain employs TRBV27 and TRBJ2-7; perhaps TRBD2 is the D gene, with 6 bases matching. The J call is uncertain, as TRBJ2-5 better fits the DNA end. CDR1 and CDR2 are read off the germline V gene (reference sequence) as MNHEY and SMNVEV. The CDR3 covers 13 residues, taking in both the cysteine and the phenylalanine. Just the 39-base CDR3 DNA is kept, in frame starting at base 1.